These T cell receptor beta chains were read from a single sample in a study of T cell repertoires in cytomegalovirus infection. TCRdb used MiXCR to reprocess the reads, holding one entry per CDR3 protein. The table records about 890,000 distinct CDR3 sequences, approximately 33% of them present only once. These receptors lack a known antigen. Sequenced material: cultured CD8+ T cells from PBMCs, taken from culture after CMV antigen stimulation. These receptor sequences come from a human donor in good health (CMV status not recorded). Some clones in this sample may be carry-over from other donors' samples. The CDR3 runs from the conserved cysteine through the conserved F or W. Each record gives: D gene, clone size, J gene, V gene, CDR3 DNA, CDR3 protein. A D gene is named only where the DNA matches it firmly. Size is omitted from some rows. Given values are once, few, many or a class for expanded clones.

>NA|many|TRBJ1-1|TRBV12-3/TRBV12-4
TGTGCCAGCAGTTTGGGGACAAGCGAAGCTTTCTTT
CASSLGTSEAFF
>TRBD2|NA|TRBJ2-1|TRBV19
TGTGCCACCGCGGGGGGCTACAATGAGCAGTTCTTC
CATAGGYNEQFF
>TRBD1|NA|TRBJ2-1|TRBV10-3
TGTGCCATCAGTGGGGGGGGACAGGGGGCAATTCGTAATGAGCAGTTCTTC
CAISGGGQGAIRNEQFF
>TRBD2|many|TRBJ2-1|TRBV19
TGTGCCAGCAGCTGGACTAGCGGGGGTTACAATGAGCAGTTCTTC
CASSWTSGGYNEQFF
>NA|NA|TRBJ2-1|TRBV20-1
TGCAGTGCTAGAGATCGCGAGGGAATTGTAGTCAATGAGCAGTTCTTC
CSARDREGIVVNEQFF
>NA|NA|TRBJ2-7|TRBV9
TGTGCCAGCAGCGTATCTCCCAAAAATATCTACGAGCAGTACTTC
CASSVSPKNIYEQYF
>NA|NA|TRBJ1-1|TRBV7-9
TGTGCCAGCAGCGGAGAGCTGGGTGGAGCTTTCTTT
CASSGELGGAFF
>NA|many|TRBJ1-5|TRBV19
TGTGCCAGCGATCCAGCTTACAGCGGGAGAGCAAGCCAGCATTTT
CASDPAYSGRASQHF
>NA|few|TRBJ2-4|TRBV28
TGTGCCAGCAGTTTTTCAAAACTAGCCAAAAACATTCAGTACTTC
CASSFSKLAKNIQYF
>NA|few|TRBJ1-2|TRBV19
TGTGCCAGTAGTATAGAAAATTTCCCCTATGGCTACACCTTC
CASSIENFPYGYTF
>NA|NA|TRBJ1-4|TRBV7-6
TGTGCCAGCAGCTTAGCTCTTTTCAGGGAGAGCGAAAAACTGTTTTTT
CASSLALFRESEKLFF
>TRBD2|NA|TRBJ2-3|TRBV12-3/TRBV12-4
TGTGCCAGCAGTTTAAAGCTAGCGGGCTACCGGGGCACAGATACGCAGTATTTT
CASSLKLAGYRGTDTQYF
>NA|many|TRBJ1-1|TRBV7-2
TGTGCCAGCAGCCCGCGGACACGGAACACTGAAGCTTTCTTT
CASSPRTRNTEAFF
>NA|NA|TRBJ1-1|TRBV7-6
TGTGCCAGCAGCGGCCGTGATCGAGCCCTCGAAGCTTTCTTT
CASSGRDRALEAFF
>TRBD2|NA|TRBJ2-5|TRBV4-2
TGTGCCAGCAGCCAAGTTCCCGCTTTTCGGGGGAGGGACCCCCAAGAGACCCAGTACTTC
CASSQVPAFRGRDPQETQYF
>NA|NA|TRBJ1-2|TRBV3-1
TGTGCCAGCAGTTCTAGGACCTTCTATGGCTACACCTTC
CASSSRTFYGYTF
>TRBD2|NA|TRBJ2-5|TRBV12-3/TRBV12-4
TGTGCCAGCAGGAGGACTAGCGGGGGGGACCAAGAGACCCAGTACTTC
CASRRTSGGDQETQYF
>TRBD1|NA|TRBJ1-6|TRBV28
TGTGCCAGCAGTTTATGGGGACAGGTGATCCCAAATTCACCCCTCCACTTT
CASSLWGQVIPNSPLHF
>NA|NA|TRBJ1-6|TRBV12-3/TRBV12-4
TGTGCCAGCAGTTTGGGAGGGGTCACCCTCCACTTT
CASSLGGVTLHF
>NA|NA|TRBJ1-2|TRBV24-1
TGTGCCACCAGTGATCGGTTCCAACCCGGCTACACCTTC
CATSDRFQPGYTF
>NA|NA|TRBJ1-1|TRBV12-3/TRBV12-4
TGTGCCAGCAGGTCCCCTGGGAGGGGCACTGAAGCTTTCTTT
CASRSPGRGTEAFF
>NA|many|TRBJ1-5|TRBV7-9
TGTGCCAGCAGCGACGATAAAACGGACAGCCCTTATAGCAATCAGCCCCAGCATTTT
CASSDDKTDSPYSNQPQHF
>TRBD1|NA|TRBJ2-7|TRBV27
TGTGCCAGCAGTTCCTACCGGACAGGGGTTGACTACGAGCAGTACTTC
CASSSYRTGVDYEQYF
>NA|few|TRBJ2-2|TRBV11-3
TGTGCCAGCAGCTCTCATCAAGCCGGGGAGCTGTTTTTT
CASSSHQAGELFF
>TRBD1|few|TRBJ1-2|TRBV27
TGTGCCAGCAGTGACGACAGGGATGGGGGCTACACCTTC
CASSDDRDGGYTF
>NA|many|TRBJ2-1|TRBV7-8
TGTGCCAGCAGCTTAGACGGGGCCACCTACAATGAGCAGTTCTTC
CASSLDGATYNEQFF
>NA|NA|TRBJ2-2|TRBV24-1
TGTGCCACCCATCGGGGCGGGGAGCTGTTTTTT
CATHRGGELFF
>NA|few|TRBJ2-5|TRBV7-6
TGTGCCAGCAGCTTAGCGGATGGGGGTGAGACCCAGTACTTC
CASSLADGGETQYF
>NA|NA|TRBJ2-7|TRBV27
TGTGCCAGCAGTTCCCTGACACCGACCTACGAGCAGTACTTC
CASSSLTPTYEQYF
>TRBD1|few|TRBJ2-5|TRBV5-1
TGCGCCAGCAGCCAGGGACAGTACCAAGAGACCCAGTACTTC
CASSQGQYQETQYF
>NA|NA|TRBJ1-5|TRBV27
TGTGCCAGCAGTTTATTCCTGGGCCTGCCCCAGCATTTT
CASSLFLGLPQHF
>NA|few|TRBJ1-1|TRBV6-6
TGTGCCAGCACCGAGATTGTGAGTTACACTGAAGCTTTCTTT
CASTEIVSYTEAFF
>NA|NA|TRBJ1-2|TRBV12-3/TRBV12-4
TGTGCCAGCAGTACCTTGTCGGCTGGATTCTATGGCTACACCTTC
CASSTLSAGFYGYTF
>NA|NA|TRBJ1-2|TRBV4-1
TGCGCCAGCAGCCAAGAGAATATTAACTATGGCTACACCTTC
CASSQENINYGYTF
>TRBD2|few|TRBJ2-1|TRBV2
TGTGCCAGCAGTGCAATAGCGGGGGGGAACAATGAGCAGTTCTTC
CASSAIAGGNNEQFF
>TRBD1|NA|TRBJ1-2|TRBV2
TGTGCCAGCAATGGGGACAGGGTTGGCTACACCTTC
CASNGDRVGYTF
>NA|many|TRBJ2-1|TRBV7-2
TGTGCCAGCAGCTCCCGGTGGAATGAGCAGTTCTTC
CASSSRWNEQFF
>TRBD2|NA|TRBJ2-7|TRBV7-9
TGTGCCACCACTAGCGGGGTCCCCTCCGAGGGCGAGTACTTC
CATTSGVPSEGEYF
>NA|NA|TRBJ1-2|TRBV4-1
TGCGCCAGCAGCCAAAGCCAGAATCCCTATGGCTACACCTTC
CASSQSQNPYGYTF
>NA|few|TRBJ2-6|TRBV7-9
TGTGCCAGCAGCCCGGCGGGCGGTGGGGCCAACGTCCTGACTTTC
CASSPAGGGANVLTF
>NA|few|TRBJ2-3|TRBV2
TGTGCCAGCATGGCAGATACGCAGTATTTT
CASMADTQYF
>TRBD1|few|TRBJ1-1|TRBV4-2
TGTGCCAGCAGCCGAGGGTCACAGGGGATTAACACTGAAGCTTTCTTT
CASSRGSQGINTEAFF
>NA|NA|TRBJ2-3|TRBV12-3/TRBV12-4
TGTGCCAGCAGTAGATCCTTGATGGATACGCCGTATTTT
CASSRSLMDTPYF
>TRBD2|NA|TRBJ2-3|TRBV27
TGTGCCAGCAGATCCGGGACTAGCGCAGATACGCAGTATTTT
CASRSGTSADTQYF
>NA|NA|TRBJ2-2|TRBV28
TGTGCCGGTTCTGACACCGGGGAGCTGTTTTTT
CAGSDTGELFF
>TRBD1|NA|TRBJ2-5|TRBV7-9
TGTGCCAGCACCAAATTACAGGGGTACCAAGAGACCCAGTACTTC
CASTKLQGYQETQYF
>TRBD1|few|TRBJ1-6|TRBV27
TGTGCCAGCAGTACCGGGACAGATTATAATTCACCCCTCCACTTT
CASSTGTDYNSPLHF
>NA|NA|TRBJ1-2|TRBV5-6
TGTGCCAGCAGCCCCGGACAGCTTGATGGCTACACCTTC
CASSPGQLDGYTF
>NA|NA|TRBJ2-3|TRBV19
TGTGCCACCCAGTTCGGGCGGGGCGGCACAGATACGCAGTATTTT
CATQFGRGGTDTQYF
>TRBD2|NA|TRBJ2-4|TRBV6-6
TGTGCCAGCAGTTACGCAGGGAGGGAAAACATTCAGTACTTC
CASSYAGRENIQYF
>NA|NA|TRBJ1-6|TRBV28
TGTGCCAGCAACCCACCTGACGACAGCATACTGGGTTCACCCCTCCACTTT
CASNPPDDSILGSPLHF
>NA|few|TRBJ1-1|TRBV25-1
TGTGCCAGCAGTGACGGCCTCTATATGAACACTGAAGCTTTCTTT
CASSDGLYMNTEAFF
>TRBD2|few|TRBJ2-3|TRBV27
TGTGCCAGCAGCCAATTAGCGGGGGGCATCAGCACAGATACGCAGTATTTT
CASSQLAGGISTDTQYF
>TRBD1|few|TRBJ2-3|TRBV12-3/TRBV12-4
TGTGCCAGCAGTCCCCAGACAGGGTATAACACAGATACGCAGTATTTT
CASSPQTGYNTDTQYF
>NA|few|TRBJ1-2|TRBV19
TGTGCCAGTAGTATGGGCCTAAACTATGGCTACACCTTC
CASSMGLNYGYTF
>NA|few|TRBJ2-4|TRBV27
TGTGCCAGCAGTACAATCACCGGGACTCCCAAAAACATTCAGTACTTC
CASSTITGTPKNIQYF
>NA|NA|TRBJ1-1|TRBV7-9
TGTGCCAGCAGCCCGCCAATCTCCAACACTGAAGCTTTCTTT
CASSPPISNTEAFF
>TRBD1|NA|TRBJ2-7|TRBV13
TGTGCCAGCAGGGACAGGGGCCCGGAGCAGTACTTC
CASRDRGPEQYF